This T cell receptor (beta chain) was identified during a study of T cell responses to AZD1222 COVID-19 vaccine. V was clipped by 4 bases and J by 4 bases; unmatched bases: 10. The germline gives CDR1 MNHEY, CDR2 SVGEGT. This CDR3 spans 15 amino acids. Clones were read by immunoSEQ multiplex PCR, and TCRdb kept only the in-frame ones, dropping some. The table lists roughly 89,000 clones, 88% of them singletons. Sequenced here: peripheral blood, sampled on day 0 of MenACWY control vaccination. The TCR originated in an adult in good health. V gene TRBV6-2 or TRBV6-3 combines with J gene TRBJ2-7; 7 bases line up with TRBD2. CDR3 coding DNA: TGTGCCAGCAGTTCAAGAATAGCGGGCCTATACGAGCAGTACTTC. It translates to CASSSRIAGLYEQYF.